This record looks at one T cell receptor beta chain sequence and its context. The sample is drawn from a study of patients and donors after allogeneic stem cell transplantation. MiXCR, run by TCRdb on the RT-PCR reads, gives a single entry per CDR3 protein. Of approximately 170,000 distinct CDR3 sequences listed, approximately 25% are singletons. Trimming cost V 1 base and J 4 bases; bases outside gene matches: 10. The CDR3 is made up of 19 amino acids. Germline V gives CDR1 LGHDT, CDR2 YNNKEL (reference sequence). The chain recombines TRBV3-1 with TRBJ2-1; 13 bases map to TRBD2. This TCR was sampled from a human donor who was either an allogeneic HSCT recipient or a stem cell or donor lymphocyte infusion donor (not recorded which). It is not recorded whose cells these are; they may come from a transplant donor. Input material: blood, either unsorted or a sorted T cell fraction (not recorded which). The CDR3 DNA sequence: TGTGCCAGCAGCCAAGGACTAGCGGGAGGAAACAGAGGATACAATGAGCAGTTCTTC. Protein product: CASSQGLAGGNRGYNEQFF.